Each of the 20 T cell receptor beta chains below was sequenced from the same sample in a study of cytomegalovirus exposure and HLA in healthy donors. The PCR ran on 60 Vbeta and 13 Jbeta primers. This table comes from immunoSEQ multiplex PCR, and its TCRdb copy is limited to in-frame clones, with some not included. The sample holds under 200,000 clones, roughly 77% seen once. Material for sequencing was PBMCs. These receptors were collected from a male donor in good health and CMV-seropositive.

This chain links TRBV10-3 with TRBJ1-2, with 7 bases fitting TRBD1. CDR1 is ENHRY, CDR2 SYGVKD, per germline. The CDR3 is 15 residues long. Germline trimming cut 1 base from V and 2 bases from J; bases unmatched to any gene: 4. CDR3 in amino acids: CAISELDRLNYGYTF. CDR3 DNA sequence: TGTGCCATCAGTGAGTTGGACAGGCTAAACTATGGCTACACCTTC.

This chain uses TRBV4-2 with TRBJ1-4, with 8 bases identical to TRBD1. This CDR3 is built from 16 residues. Germline CDR1 reads LGHNA; CDR2 reads YNFKEQ. With 3 bases clipped from V and 5 bases from J, the junction kept 8 bases outside the gene matches. In DNA form, the CDR3 reads TGTGCCAGCAGCCATTCGACAGGGGACCCGAATGAAAAACTGTTTTTT. Protein product: CASSHSTGDPNEKLFF.

The V call is TRBV19, the J call TRBJ1-5, with 8 bases matching TRBD1. The CDR3 spans 17 residues. Germline CDR1 reads LNHDA; CDR2 reads SQIVND (reference sequence). The ends lost 1 base at V and 1 base at J; junction bases unmatched: 6. CDR3 nucleotide sequence: TGTGCCAGTAGTATAGGGGGAGGGACAGGAAGCAATCAGCCCCAGCATTTT. This encodes CASSIGGGTGSNQPQHF.

This clone appeared a few times. This rearrangement joins TRBV5-8 to TRBJ2-3; 7 nucleotides align to TRBD1. The length of the CDR3 is 15 residues. CDR1 is SGHTS, CDR2 YDEGEE, per germline. V was clipped by 0 bases and J by 2 bases; unmatched bases: 3. The CDR3 reads CASSLGQGTTDTQYF. In DNA, the CDR3 is TGTGCCAGCAGCTTGGGACAGGGTACCACAGATACGCAGTATTTT.

Only one count was recorded for this clone. The J gene is TRBJ2-5, the V gene TRBV5-1; 13 nucleotides align to TRBD2. With V trimmed by 5 bases and J by 5 bases, 9 bases remained unmatched. This CDR3 contains 16 residues. Germline loops: CDR1 SGHRS, CDR2 YFSETQ. The CDR3 here is CASRGGTSGELETQYF. The CDR3 nucleotides are TGCGCCAGCAGGGGTGGGACTAGCGGGGAGTTGGAGACCCAGTACTTC.

CDR3 residues: CASSFPGPGGKEQFF. DNA for the CDR3: TGTGCCAGCAGTTTCCCAGGGCCAGGAGGGAAGGAGCAGTTCTTC. The gene calls are TRBV28 and TRBJ2-1; a possible D gene is TRBD2 (6 bases). CDR1 is MDHEN, CDR2 SYDVKM, per germline. The CDR3 totals 15 residues. The V end was cut by 3 bases, the J end by 10 bases, with 19 bases between.

The chain combines TRBV20-1 with TRBJ1-4; D ambiguous. V lost 3 bases to trimming and J lost 8 bases, with 4 bases between them. Germline V gives CDR1 DFQATT, CDR2 SNEGSKA (reference sequence). The CDR3 is 10 amino acids. CDR3 bases: TGCAGTGCTAGGGGCGAAAAACTGTTTTTT. It encodes CSARGEKLFF.

The chain recombines TRBV5-1 with TRBJ2-7; 9 bases are a match to TRBD1. The germline V gene encodes CDR1 SGHRS and CDR2 YFSETQ. The CDR3 runs to 14 residues. Unmatched junction bases numbered 7, after V lost 7 bases and J lost 2 bases. CDR3 in DNA: TGCGCCAGCGGACAGGGGAGAGGCCCCTACGAGCAGTACTTC. It codes for CASGQGRGPYEQYF. Filled out from reference TRBV5-1 and TRBJ2-7, the complete variable domain reads KAGVTQTPRYLIKTRGQQVTLSCSPISGHRSVSWYQQTPGQGLQFLFEYFSETQRNKGNFPGRFSGRQFSNSRSEMNVSTLELGDSALYLCASGQGRGPYEQYFGPGTRLTVT.

The CDR3 is CASSRGPRSEQFF. Here the CDR3 DNA reads TGTGCCAGCTCTCGAGGCCCACGGAGTGAGCAGTTCTTC. This rearrangement joins TRBV6-5 to TRBJ2-1; no reliable D call. Per germline, CDR1 MNHEY and CDR2 SVGAGI. V was shortened by 8 bases and J by 9 bases, with 17 bases between the two germline ends. The CDR3 spans 13 residues.

The rearrangement links TRBV9 to TRBJ2-2; 9 bases are shared with TRBD2. With 4 bases clipped from V and 2 bases from J, the junction kept 6 bases outside the gene matches. This CDR3 has 16 residues. Looked up from germline, CDR1 is SGDLS and CDR2 is YYNGEE. The CDR3 sequence: CASSIRLADNTGELFF. CDR3 sequence (DNA): TGTGCCAGCAGCATTCGACTAGCGGACAACACCGGGGAGCTGTTTTTT.

The chain uses TRBV25-1 and TRBJ2-3, with D hard to call. V lost 6 bases and J 2 bases, leaving 15 bases between the germline ends. This CDR3 comprises 15 residues. CDR1 is MGHDK and CDR2 is SYGVNS in the germline V gene. This chain's CDR3 is CASSAALSPTDTQYF. CDR3 sequence (DNA): TGTGCCAGCAGCGCCGCTCTATCCCCCACAGATACGCAGTATTTT.

V is TRBV9 and J is TRBJ1-2; weak D call: TRBD1 (6 bases). The V gene's germline CDR1 is SGDLS and CDR2 YYNGEE. Trimming removed 4 bases from V and 4 bases from J, with 20 bases in between. This CDR3 has 16 residues. CDR3 in DNA: TGTGCCAGCAGCTCCCTCGGGGGGGGCGCGAGCTATGGCTACACCTTC. Its protein is CASSSLGGGASYGYTF.

This clone was seen a single time. The chain couples TRBV5-1 to TRBJ1-4; D is unclear. CDR1 SGHRS and CDR2 YFSETQ come from the germline V gene. The ends were cut back, 4 bases at V and 3 bases at J, with 7 bases in the middle. The CDR3 runs 13 residues. In nucleotides, the CDR3 is TGCGCCAGCAGCCCGGAGGCTAATGAAAAACTGTTTTTT. Its translation is CASSPEANEKLFF.

The J gene is TRBJ1-1, the V gene TRBV4-1; D is possibly TRBD1 (5 bases). The CDR3 sequence is 20 residues long. CDR1 MGHRA and CDR2 YSYEKL come from the germline V gene. The V end was cut by 0 bases, the J end by 7 bases, with 30 bases between. CDR3 DNA: TGCGCCAGCAGCCAAGAAGTACTGAGTCTTTCGTCCCGCGGGGACCTTGAAGCTTTCTTT. This sequence encodes CASSQEVLSLSSRGDLEAFF.

This clone showed up just once. V is TRBV7-3 and J is TRBJ2-6, with D maybe TRBD2 (5 bases). Trimming took off 0 bases at V and 3 bases at J, with 9 bases between the two ends. Germline CDR1 and CDR2: SGHTA and FQGTGA. The CDR3 length is 16 residues. CDR3 amino acids: CASSLTLDFGANVLTF. The CDR3 bases are TGTGCCAGCAGCTTAACGTTGGACTTTGGGGCCAACGTCCTGACTTTC.

This clone came up a few times. This rearrangement joins TRBV10-3 to TRBJ1-3; 7 bases map to TRBD1. Germline V CDR1 and CDR2: ENHRY, SYGVKD. Germline trimming cut 5 bases from V and 0 bases from J; bases unmatched to any gene: 10. This CDR3 is 17 amino acids long. CDR3 sequence: CAISSTGTANSGNTIYF. CDR3 DNA: TGTGCCATCAGTAGCACCGGGACAGCGAACTCTGGAAACACCATATATTTT.

This chain joins TRBV5-4 and TRBJ2-1, with D tentatively TRBD1 (5 bases). Between the trimmed V and J ends, which lost 1 base and 4 bases, there was a span of 6 bases. CDR1 is SGHNT and CDR2 is YYREEE in the germline V gene (reference sequence). The CDR3 covers 13 residues. The CDR3 DNA is TGTGCCAGCAGCTTGACAGGTTACAATGAGCAGTTCTTC. This codes for CASSLTGYNEQFF.

V gene TRBV6-6 combines with J gene TRBJ2-7; D is possibly TRBD2 (6 bases). The CDR3 sequence is 14 residues long. Trimming removed 7 bases at V and 3 bases at J, with 16 bases between. The germline V gene has CDR1 MNHNY and CDR2 SVGAGI (reference sequence). This CDR3 is CASKIGTGDYEQYF. DNA for the CDR3: TGTGCCAGCAAAATAGGGACGGGGGACTACGAGCAGTACTTC.

Note on this clone: The same CDR3 arises from other DNA sequences in this sample as well. The chain carries TRBV27 and TRBJ2-7; tentatively, D is TRBD1 (6 bases). There are 15 residues in the CDR3. Germline values: CDR1 MNHEY, CDR2 SMNVEV (reference sequence). V was clipped by 6 bases and J by 2 bases, with 17 bases between them. The CDR3 DNA sequence: TGTGCCAGCAGACAGCTTCAGGGGATACCCTACGAGCAGTACTTC. Amino acids: CASRQLQGIPYEQYF.

This CDR3 is CASSIDPRGTGPPTQYF. Here the CDR3 DNA reads TGTGCCAGTAGTATAGATCCTCGGGGGACAGGGCCCCCGACCCAGTACTTC. The rearrangement links TRBV19 to TRBJ2-5, with 9 nucleotides matching TRBD1. The germline CDR1 and CDR2 sequences are LNHDA and SQIVND (reference sequence). The CDR3 runs 17 residues. With V trimmed by 0 bases and J by 7 bases, 12 bases remained unmatched.